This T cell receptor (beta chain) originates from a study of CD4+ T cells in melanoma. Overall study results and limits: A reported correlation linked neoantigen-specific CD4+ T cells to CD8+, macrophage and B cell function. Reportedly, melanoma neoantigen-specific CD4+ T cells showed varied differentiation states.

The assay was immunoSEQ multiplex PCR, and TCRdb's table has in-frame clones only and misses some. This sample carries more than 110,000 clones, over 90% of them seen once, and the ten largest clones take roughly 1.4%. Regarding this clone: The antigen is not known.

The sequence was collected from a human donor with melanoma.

The CDR3 bases are TGTGCCAGCAGCCGTCCGGGACCCAAGCAGGGCGAGCAGTACTTC. It yields the protein CASSRPGPKQGEQYF. V is TRBV5-4 and J is TRBJ2-7, with D possibly called TRBD1 or TRBD2 (5 bases each). CDR1 is SGHNT, CDR2 YYREEE, per germline (reference sequence). CDR3 length: 15 amino acids. V was trimmed by 4 bases and J by 6 bases, leaving 20 bases between them.